This TCR beta chain was profiled in a study of T cell changes during pregnancy in multiple sclerosis. CDR1 and CDR2 (germline): LNHDA, SQIVND (reference sequence). The CDR3 has 11 amino acids. With 6 bases removed from V and 4 bases from J, the gap between germline ends came to 3 bases. Here immunoSEQ multiplex PCR was the method, and the copy in TCRdb shows in-frame clones only, minus some. This table holds approximately 37,000 clones, 90% to 95% found once. The receptor was derived from a female donor in good health, enrolled as a control in a pregnancy study. The source material was CD4+ T cells from peripheral blood mononuclear cells, sampled in the third trimester of pregnancy. V and J are TRBV19 and TRBJ2-2; D unclear. CDR3 bases: TGTGCCAGTAGGGCCACCGGGGAGCTGTTTTTT. It is translated as CASRATGELFF. The whole variable domain, filled in from reference TRBV19 and TRBJ2-2, reads DGGITQSPKYLFRKEGQNVTLSCEQNLNHDAMYWYRQDPGQGLRLIYYSQIVNDFQKGDIAEGYSVSREKKESFPLTVTSAQKNPTAFYLCASRATGELFFGEGSRLTVL.